A single sample gave rise to the 14 T cell receptor beta chains below, sequenced in a study of blood T cell repertoires in COVID-19. Repertoires were generated with immunoSEQ multiplex PCR, while TCRdb's copy carries only in-frame clones and drops some. This table has some 60,000 clones, roughly 89% appearing once. Sequencing used peripheral blood. These receptors all come from a human donor in a cohort sampled during active COVID-19.

The chain employs TRBV28 and TRBJ2-7, with a tentative D call TRBD2 (5 bases). The CDR3 extends over 15 amino acids. Germline CDR1 reads MDHEN; CDR2 reads SYDVKM. The V gene lost 5 bases and the J gene lost 3 bases, with 17 bases spanning the gap. Here the CDR3 reads CASSLGPTGNYEQYF. The DNA for the CDR3 is TGTGCCAGCAGTCTAGGACCAACGGGAAACTACGAGCAGTACTTC.

This rearrangement joins TRBV4-1 to TRBJ2-1; D is unclear. V was shortened by 0 bases and J by 7 bases, with 19 bases between the two germline ends. From germline, CDR1 is MGHRA and CDR2 YSYEKL. The CDR3 is 17 residues long. DNA for the CDR3: TGCGCCAGCAGCCAAGATCGACCCCCTAGATGGTTTAATGAGCAGTTCTTC. It specifies CASSQDRPPRWFNEQFF.

V gene TRBV12-5 combines with J gene TRBJ2-1; a possible D gene is TRBD1 (5 bases). Germline V gene data show CDR1 as LGHNT and CDR2 as FRNRAP. V was cut by 6 bases and J by 7 bases, with 19 bases left in between. This CDR3 is built from 15 residues. Here the CDR3 DNA reads TGTGCTAGTGGCGCCCAGGACACTCCCGGGAATGAGCAGTTCTTC. Amino acids: CASGAQDTPGNEQFF.

This chain links TRBV21-1 with TRBJ1-4; the table gives TRBD1 as D, unverified against the DNA. TRBV21-1 is flagged as a pseudogene. This CDR3 is 16 amino acids long. The DNA of the CDR3 is TGTGCCAGCAGCAAAGTGGGGTATGGGGGCAATGAAAAACTGTTTTTT. Its translation is CASSKVGYGGNEKLFF.

The rearrangement uses TRBV3-1 (or the pseudogene TRBV3-2) and TRBJ1-2, with 8 positions matching TRBD1. V was pared by 4 bases and J by 9 bases, with 10 bases of the junction left unmatched. CDR3 length: 14 residues. CDR1 is LGHDT and CDR2 is YNNKEL in the germline V gene (reference sequence). This CDR3 is CASSPDRGRPRYTF. CDR3 DNA: TGTGCCAGCAGCCCCGACAGGGGTCGTCCGCGCTACACCTTC.

The chain carries TRBV7-6 and TRBJ2-5; 8 positions match TRBD1. The CDR3 extends over 14 amino acids. V lost 5 bases, J lost 1 base, and 3 bases stayed unmatched. Germline V gives CDR1 SGHVS, CDR2 FNYEAQ. The CDR3 nucleotides are TGTGCCAGCAGCCCCGGGACAGGCCAAGAGACCCAGTACTTC. Amino acid sequence: CASSPGTGQETQYF.

The chain links TRBV19 to TRBJ1-1; 7 bases are a match to TRBD1. Germline assignment: CDR1 LNHDA and CDR2 SQIVND (reference sequence). CDR3 length equals 12 residues. Trimming cost V 11 bases and J 3 bases; bases outside gene matches: 6. The CDR3 DNA reads as TGTGCCGTAGACAGGGTCCACACTGAAGCTTTCTTT. Protein product: CAVDRVHTEAFF.

The rearrangement uses TRBV18 and TRBJ2-2; a weak D match, TRBD2 (6 bases). V shed 3 bases and J shed 4 bases, with 18 bases lying between them. Germline CDR1 and CDR2: KGHSH and LQKENI. The CDR3 runs to 17 residues. The CDR3 DNA reads as TGTGCCAGCTCACCCCGCGGGGTAGGGGCCGTCACCGGGGAGCTGTTTTTT. Its protein is CASSPRGVGAVTGELFF. The whole variable domain, filled in from reference TRBV18 and TRBJ2-2, reads NAGVMQNPRHLVRRRGQEARLRCSPMKGHSHVYWYRQLPEEGLKFMVYLQKENIIDESGMPKERFSAEFPKEGPSILRIQQVVRGDSAAYFCASSPRGVGAVTGELFFGEGSRLTVL.

The V and J genes are TRBV4-3 and TRBJ2-7; a possible D gene is TRBD2 (6 bases). The CDR3 has 13 amino acids. With 0 bases removed from V and 11 bases from J, the gap between germline ends came to 14 bases. CDR1 LGHNA and CDR2 YSLEER come from the germline V gene. This chain's CDR3 is CASSQDPGVGEYF. The CDR3, as DNA: TGCGCCAGCAGCCAAGATCCGGGGGTAGGCGAGTACTTC.

This clone was observed once. This sequence joins TRBV5-1 and TRBJ1-1, with D unclear. Germline V gives CDR1 SGHRS, CDR2 YFSETQ. The CDR3 runs to 14 residues. V shed 5 bases and J shed 0 bases, with 11 bases lying between them. CDR3 DNA: TGCGCCAGCAGTTACGACATCATGAACACTGAAGCTTTCTTT. Its translation is CASSYDIMNTEAFF.

V usage is TRBV6-5 and J usage is TRBJ2-4, with 11 positions matching TRBD1. Germline V gene lookup returns CDR1 MNHEY and CDR2 SVGAGI. The CDR3 totals 16 residues. Trimming removed 0 bases from V and 7 bases from J; junction bases left unmatched: 5. The CDR3 DNA sequence: TGTGCCAGCAGTTACTCGAGAGGACAGGGGGCTAACATTCAGTACTTC. Translation: CASSYSRGQGANIQYF.

This chain connects TRBV5-1 to TRBJ2-4; TRBD2 aligns across 8 bases. Germline V gene lookup returns CDR1 SGHRS and CDR2 YFSETQ. The CDR3 is made up of 16 amino acids. Trimming took 4 bases from V and 5 from J; bases not matched to a gene: 11. The chain's CDR3 is CASSPPGLGLQNIQYF. DNA of the CDR3: TGCGCCAGCAGCCCTCCGGGACTAGGGCTCCAAAACATTCAGTACTTC. Supplemented by reference TRBV5-1 and TRBJ2-4, the full variable domain reads KAGVTQTPRYLIKTRGQQVTLSCSPISGHRSVSWYQQTPGQGLQFLFEYFSETQRNKGNFPGRFSGRQFSNSRSEMNVSTLELGDSALYLCASSPPGLGLQNIQYFGAGTRLSVL.

This clone was found once. The J gene is TRBJ1-6, the V gene TRBV7-3, with 8 bases aligning to TRBD1. The V segment lost 6 bases and the J segment 10 bases; nucleotides outside the gene matches: 8. The CDR3 length is 14 residues. Germline V CDR1 and CDR2: SGHTA, FQGTGA. The CDR3, as DNA: TGTGCCAGCAGGTCCGGGACAGGAGACTCACCCCTCCACTTT. Translated: CASRSGTGDSPLHF.

In DNA form, the CDR3 reads TGTGCCAGCAGCTTAAAGCGGGCCCCGAGCTCCTACGAGCAGTACTTC. It codes for CASSLKRAPSSYEQYF. V gene TRBV27 combines with J gene TRBJ2-7; D is possibly TRBD2 (6 bases). CDR3 length equals 16 residues. From germline, CDR1 is MNHEY and CDR2 SMNVEV (reference sequence). V lost 6 bases, J lost 0 bases, and 18 bases lay in between.